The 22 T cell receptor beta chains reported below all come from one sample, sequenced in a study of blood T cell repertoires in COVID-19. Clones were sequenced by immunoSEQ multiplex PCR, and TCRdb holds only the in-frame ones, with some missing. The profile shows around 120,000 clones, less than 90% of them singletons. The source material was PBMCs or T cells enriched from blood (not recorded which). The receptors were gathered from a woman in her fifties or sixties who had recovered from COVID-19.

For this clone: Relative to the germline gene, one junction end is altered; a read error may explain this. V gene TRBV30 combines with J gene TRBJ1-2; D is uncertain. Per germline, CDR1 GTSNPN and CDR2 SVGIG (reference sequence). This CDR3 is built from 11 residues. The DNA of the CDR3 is TGTGCCTGGAGTGTCTCCACTCTCTCGAACTTC. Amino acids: CAWSVSTLSNF.

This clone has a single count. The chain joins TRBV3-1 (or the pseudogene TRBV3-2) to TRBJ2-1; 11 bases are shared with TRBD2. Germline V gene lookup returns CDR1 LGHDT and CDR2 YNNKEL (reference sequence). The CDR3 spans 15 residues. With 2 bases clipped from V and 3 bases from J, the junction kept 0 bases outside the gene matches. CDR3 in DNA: TGTGCCAGCAGCCAAACTAGCGGGGGCTACAATGAGCAGTTCTTC. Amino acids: CASSQTSGGYNEQFF.

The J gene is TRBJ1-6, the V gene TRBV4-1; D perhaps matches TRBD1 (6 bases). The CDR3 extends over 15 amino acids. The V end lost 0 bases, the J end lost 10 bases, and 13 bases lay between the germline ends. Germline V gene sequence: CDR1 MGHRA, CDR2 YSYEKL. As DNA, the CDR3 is TGCGCCAGCAGCCAAGACGGCAGGGGCCAGTCACCCCTCCACTTT. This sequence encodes CASSQDGRGQSPLHF.

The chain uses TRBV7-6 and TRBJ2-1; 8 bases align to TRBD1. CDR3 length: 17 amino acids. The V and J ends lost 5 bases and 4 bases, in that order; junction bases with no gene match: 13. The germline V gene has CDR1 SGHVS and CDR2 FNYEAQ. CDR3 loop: CASSPSGTGQAYNEQFF. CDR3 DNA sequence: TGTGCCAGCAGCCCATCCGGGACAGGACAAGCTTACAATGAGCAGTTCTTC.

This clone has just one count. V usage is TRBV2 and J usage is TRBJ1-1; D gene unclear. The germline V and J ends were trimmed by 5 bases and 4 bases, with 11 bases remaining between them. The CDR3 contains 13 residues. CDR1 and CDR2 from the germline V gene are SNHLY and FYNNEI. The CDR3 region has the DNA TGTGCCAGCAGTAGGGAGGAGGTCACTGAAGCTTTCTTT. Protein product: CASSREEVTEAFF.

The CDR3 DNA reads as TGTGCCAGCAGAAAAGACGGAGACAATGAGCAGTTCTTC. Encoded protein: CASRKDGDNEQFF. The gene calls are TRBV5-4 and TRBJ2-1; no reliable D call. The V end lost 5 bases, the J end lost 5 bases, and 11 bases lay between the germline ends. Germline V lookup: CDR1 SGHNT, CDR2 YYREEE (reference sequence). This CDR3 contains 13 residues. Full variable domain (outside the CDR3, taken from reference TRBV5-4 and TRBJ2-1): ETGVTQSPTHLIKTRGQQVTLRCSSQSGHNTVSWYQQALGQGPQFIFQYYREEENGRGNFPPRFSGLQFPNYSSELNVNALELDDSALYLCASRKDGDNEQFFGPGTRLTVL.

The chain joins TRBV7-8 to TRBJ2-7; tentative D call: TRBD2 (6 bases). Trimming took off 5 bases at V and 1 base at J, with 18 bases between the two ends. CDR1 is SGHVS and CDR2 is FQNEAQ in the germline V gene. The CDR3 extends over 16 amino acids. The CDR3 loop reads CASSPSFGAGSYEQYF. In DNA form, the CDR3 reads TGTGCCAGCAGCCCCTCCTTTGGGGCGGGGTCCTACGAGCAGTACTTC.

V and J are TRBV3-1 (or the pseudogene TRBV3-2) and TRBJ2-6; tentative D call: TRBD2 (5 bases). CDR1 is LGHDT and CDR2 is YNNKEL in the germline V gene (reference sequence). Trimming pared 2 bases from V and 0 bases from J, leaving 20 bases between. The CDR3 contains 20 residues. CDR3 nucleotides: TGTGCCAGCAGCCAACTTCTAGGACTCCTCACGTTCTCTGGGGCCAACGTCCTGACTTTC. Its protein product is CASSQLLGLLTFSGANVLTF.

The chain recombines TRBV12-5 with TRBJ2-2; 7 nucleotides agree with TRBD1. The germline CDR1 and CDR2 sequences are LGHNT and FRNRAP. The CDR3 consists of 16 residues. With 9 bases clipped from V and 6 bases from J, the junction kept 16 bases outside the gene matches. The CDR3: CASSPPPRTGAGELFF. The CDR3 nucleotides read TGTGCTAGCTCCCCACCCCCCCGGACAGGCGCCGGGGAGCTGTTTTTT.

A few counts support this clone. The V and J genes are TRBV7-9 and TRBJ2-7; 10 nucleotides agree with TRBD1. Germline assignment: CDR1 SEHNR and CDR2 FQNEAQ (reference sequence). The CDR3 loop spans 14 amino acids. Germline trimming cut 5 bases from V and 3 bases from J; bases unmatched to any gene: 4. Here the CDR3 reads CASSPGQGIYEQYF. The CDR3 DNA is TGTGCCAGCAGCCCGGGACAGGGGATCTACGAGCAGTACTTC. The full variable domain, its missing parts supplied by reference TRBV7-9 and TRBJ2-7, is DTGVSQNPRHKITKRGQNVTFRCDPISEHNRLYWYRQTLGQGPEFLTYFQNEAQLEKSRLLSDRFSAERPKGSFSTLEIQRTEQGDSAMYLCASSPGQGIYEQYFGPGTRLTVT.

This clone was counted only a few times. CDR3 nucleotide sequence: TGCGCCAGCAGCCAAGACGACCCCCGGGACACATCCTCTGGAAACACCATATATTTT. Its translation is CASSQDDPRDTSSGNTIYF. The gene calls are TRBV4-1 and TRBJ1-3, with a possible D match to TRBD1 (6 bases). Germline CDR1 reads MGHRA; CDR2 reads YSYEKL. V dropped 0 bases and J dropped 0 bases, with 18 bases sitting between them. The CDR3 has 19 amino acids.

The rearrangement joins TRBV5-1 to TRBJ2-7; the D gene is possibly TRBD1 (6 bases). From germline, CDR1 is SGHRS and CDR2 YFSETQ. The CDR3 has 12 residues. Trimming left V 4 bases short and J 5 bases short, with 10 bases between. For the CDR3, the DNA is TGCGCCAGCAGCCATAACAGGGACGAGCAGTACTTC. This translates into CASSHNRDEQYF.

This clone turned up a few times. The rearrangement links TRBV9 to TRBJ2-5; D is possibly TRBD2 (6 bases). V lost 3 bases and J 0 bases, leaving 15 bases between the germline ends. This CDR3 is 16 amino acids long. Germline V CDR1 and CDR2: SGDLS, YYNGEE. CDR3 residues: CASSERDWTNQETQYF. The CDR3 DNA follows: TGTGCCAGCAGCGAGAGGGACTGGACCAACCAAGAGACCCAGTACTTC.

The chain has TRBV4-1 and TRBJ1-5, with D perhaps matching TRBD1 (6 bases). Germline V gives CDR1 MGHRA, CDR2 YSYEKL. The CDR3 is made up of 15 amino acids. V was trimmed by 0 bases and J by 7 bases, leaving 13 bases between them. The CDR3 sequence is CASSQEGASGQPQHF. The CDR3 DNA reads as TGCGCCAGCAGCCAAGAGGGGGCCTCGGGCCAGCCCCAGCATTTT.

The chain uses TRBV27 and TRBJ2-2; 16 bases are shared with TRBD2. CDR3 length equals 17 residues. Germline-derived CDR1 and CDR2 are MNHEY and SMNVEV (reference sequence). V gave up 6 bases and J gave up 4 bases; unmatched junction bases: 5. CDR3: CASRSGTSGGATGELFF. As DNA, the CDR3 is TGTGCCAGCAGATCCGGGACTAGCGGGGGGGCCACCGGGGAGCTGTTTTTT.

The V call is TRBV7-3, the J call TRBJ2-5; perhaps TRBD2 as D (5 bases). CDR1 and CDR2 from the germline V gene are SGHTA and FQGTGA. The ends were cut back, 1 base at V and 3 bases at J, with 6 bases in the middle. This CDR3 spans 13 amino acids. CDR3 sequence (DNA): TGTGCCAGCAGCTTAATACTAGAAGAGACCCAGTACTTC. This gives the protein CASSLILEETQYF.

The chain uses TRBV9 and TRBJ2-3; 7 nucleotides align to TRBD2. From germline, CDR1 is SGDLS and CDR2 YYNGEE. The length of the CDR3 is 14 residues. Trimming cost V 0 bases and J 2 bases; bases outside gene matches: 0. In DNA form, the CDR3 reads TGTGCCAGCAGCGTAGGGGACTACACAGATACGCAGTATTTT. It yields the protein CASSVGDYTDTQYF.

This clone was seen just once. CDR3 amino acids: CASSPTGLTNEKLFF. CDR3 in DNA: TGTGCCAGCTCACCAACAGGGTTGACTAATGAAAAACTGTTTTTT. This chain uses TRBV18 with TRBJ1-4; D perhaps matches TRBD1 (6 bases). CDR1 and CDR2 from the germline V gene are KGHSH and LQKENI. The CDR3 length is 15 residues. The ends were cut back, 2 bases at V and 2 bases at J, with 9 bases in the middle. Together with reference TRBV18 and TRBJ1-4, the CDR3 gives the full variable domain: NAGVMQNPRHLVRRRGQEARLRCSPMKGHSHVYWYRQLPEEGLKFMVYLQKENIIDESGMPKERFSAEFPKEGPSILRIQQVVRGDSAAYFCASSPTGLTNEKLFFGSGTQLSVL.

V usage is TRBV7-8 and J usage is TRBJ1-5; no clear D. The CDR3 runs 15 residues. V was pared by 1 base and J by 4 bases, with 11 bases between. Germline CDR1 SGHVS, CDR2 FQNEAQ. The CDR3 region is CASSLVSGSNQPQHF. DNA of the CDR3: TGTGCCAGCAGCTTAGTCTCGGGGTCTAATCAGCCCCAGCATTTT.

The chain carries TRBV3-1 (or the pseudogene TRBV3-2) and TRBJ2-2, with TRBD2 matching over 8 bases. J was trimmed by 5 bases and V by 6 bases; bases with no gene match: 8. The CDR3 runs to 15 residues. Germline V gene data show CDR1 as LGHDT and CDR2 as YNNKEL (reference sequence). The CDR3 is CASRPGRGGTGELFF. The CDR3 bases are TGTGCCAGCAGGCCGGGACGGGGGGGAACCGGGGAGCTGTTTTTT.

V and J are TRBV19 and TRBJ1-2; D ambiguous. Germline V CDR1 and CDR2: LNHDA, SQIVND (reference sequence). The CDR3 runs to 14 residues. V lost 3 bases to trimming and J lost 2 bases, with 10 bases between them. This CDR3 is CASSIPLSNYGYTF. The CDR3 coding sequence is TGTGCCAGTAGTATTCCCCTATCCAACTATGGCTACACCTTC.

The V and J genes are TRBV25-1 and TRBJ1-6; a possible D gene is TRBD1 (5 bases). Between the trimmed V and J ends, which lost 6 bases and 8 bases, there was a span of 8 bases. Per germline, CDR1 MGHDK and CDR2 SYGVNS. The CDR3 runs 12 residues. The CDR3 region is CASRTGDSPLHF. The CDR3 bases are TGTGCCAGCAGGACGGGGGATTCACCCCTCCACTTT.